This T cell receptor beta chain was identified in a study of graft-versus-host responses after intestinal transplantation. Study-level findings and limits: Early post-transplant falls in HvG clones accompanied the peak levels of circulating GvH clones. Ileal or blood samples showed some GvH clones first, and such clones were also found in recipient marrow.

Researchers processed graft tissue to release intraepithelial and lamina propria lymphocytes. Clones were sequenced by immunoSEQ multiplex PCR, and TCRdb holds only the in-frame ones, with some missing. Of 25,000 to 35,000 clones listed, approximately 80% were seen once; the top ten hold roughly 3%. To note about this clone: Its target is unknown.

J was trimmed by 3 bases and V by 2 bases; bases with no gene match: 7. CDR1 and CDR2 (germline): LGHNT, FRNRAP. This CDR3 is built from 16 residues. This sequence originates from a human patient who received an intestinal transplant, so some T cells may come from the graft donor. The source was ileum tissue, collected 98 days after intestinal transplantation. The chain has TRBV12-5 and TRBJ2-3, with 8 nucleotides matching TRBD1. The CDR3 nucleotides read TGTGCTAGTGGTTTGTTACAGGGGGTTGGAACAGATACGCAGTATTTT. It translates to CASGLLQGVGTDTQYF.